These 10 T cell receptor beta chains share one sample of origin, sequenced in a study of T cell responses to AZD1222 COVID-19 vaccine. Sequencing used immunoSEQ multiplex PCR; TCRdb keeps in-frame clones, though not all of them. The table shows under 200,000 clones, with less than 95% occurring only once. This sample comprised peripheral blood, obtained on day 0 of AZD1222 vaccination. The source is an adult in good health.

This clone came up once. J is TRBJ2-3 and V is TRBV5-1; D is undetermined. This CDR3 is built from 14 residues. Germline loops: CDR1 SGHRS, CDR2 YFSETQ. V was cut by 2 bases and J by 2 bases, with 9 bases left in between. The DNA for the CDR3 is TGCGCCAGCAGCTTCGACACTTCCACAGATACGCAGTATTTT. As protein: CASSFDTSTDTQYF.

This clone was counted a single time. The chain links TRBV10-3 to TRBJ1-6; perhaps TRBD1 as D (6 bases). CDR1 is ENHRY, CDR2 SYGVKD, per germline. V shed 8 bases and J shed 5 bases, with 16 bases lying between them. This CDR3 is 15 amino acids long. CDR3 sequence (DNA): TGTGCCATCCGCCTTGGGGGGCAGGATAATTCACCCCTCCACTTT. It yields the protein CAIRLGGQDNSPLHF.

Details on this clone: This CDR3 is also generated by other DNA sequences in the sample. The rearrangement uses TRBV6-5 and TRBJ2-7; D call uncertain. Deletions cut 0 bases from V and 7 bases from J, with 4 bases between. This CDR3 has 11 residues. Per germline, CDR1 MNHEY and CDR2 SVGAGI. The CDR3 coding sequence is TGTGCCAGCAGTTACTCGAGGGAGCAGTACTTC. Protein sequence: CASSYSREQYF.

This chain links TRBV19 with TRBJ1-5; D is undetermined. The germline V gene encodes CDR1 LNHDA and CDR2 SQIVND (reference sequence). Trimming cost V 1 base and J 9 bases, with 10 bases left between them. The CDR3 runs to 13 residues. This CDR3 reads CASSIGPIGPQHF. In DNA form, the CDR3 reads TGTGCCAGTAGTATAGGCCCCATAGGGCCCCAGCATTTT.

This sequence joins TRBV7-9 and TRBJ1-4, with no clear D. CDR3 length: 13 amino acids. The germline CDR1 and CDR2 sequences are SEHNR and FQNEAQ (reference sequence). Trimming took 3 bases from V and 8 from J, leaving 10 bases between them. The CDR3 sequence: CASSLVYQEKLFF. The CDR3 nucleotides read TGTGCCAGCAGCTTGGTGTATCAAGAAAAACTGTTTTTT. The full variable domain, with the rest looked up from reference TRBV7-9 and TRBJ1-4, is DTGVSQNPRHKITKRGQNVTFRCDPISEHNRLYWYRQTLGQGPEFLTYFQNEAQLEKSRLLSDRFSAERPKGSFSTLEIQRTEQGDSAMYLCASSLVYQEKLFFGSGTQLSVL.

DNA for the CDR3: TGTGCCAGCAGCCGGGGGGGGGCTGAAGCTTTCTTT. Protein sequence: CASSRGGAEAFF. The V and J genes are TRBV5-4 and TRBJ1-1, with D maybe TRBD1 (5 bases). The V gene lost 4 bases and the J gene lost 6 bases, with 10 bases spanning the gap. The CDR3 totals 12 residues. Germline V gene data show CDR1 as SGHNT and CDR2 as YYREEE (reference sequence).

The chain has TRBV19 and TRBJ2-1, with 8 bases fitting TRBD2. The CDR3 contains 20 residues. J was trimmed by 2 bases and V by 6 bases; bases with no gene match: 21. Germline values: CDR1 LNHDA, CDR2 SQIVND (reference sequence). The CDR3 is CASRPPLSARLARPYNEQFF. The CDR3 DNA reads TGTGCCAGTAGACCACCCCTGTCAGCACGACTAGCGAGGCCCTACAATGAGCAGTTCTTC.

This chain links TRBV5-1 with TRBJ2-2, with a tentative D call TRBD1 (6 bases). There are 16 residues in the CDR3. Germline CDR1 is SGHRS and CDR2 is YFSETQ. The germline V and J ends were trimmed by 0 bases and 4 bases, with 13 bases remaining between them. CDR3 in DNA: TGCGCCAGCAGCTTGGCCGGGCAGGGGAGCACCGGGGAGCTGTTTTTT. Its translation: CASSLAGQGSTGELFF.

The chain uses TRBV3-1 (or the pseudogene TRBV3-2) and TRBJ2-7; D is tentatively TRBD1 or TRBD2 (5 bases each). The CDR3 runs 15 residues. CDR1 and CDR2 (germline): LGHDT, YNNKEL (reference sequence). V gave up 1 base and J gave up 0 bases, with 10 bases separating them. The CDR3, as DNA: TGTGCCAGCAGCCAAGGAGGGGAGAGCTCCTACGAGCAGTACTTC. It encodes CASSQGGESSYEQYF.

The gene calls are TRBV9 and TRBJ2-7; a weak D match, TRBD2 (5 bases). Between the trimmed V and J ends, which lost 4 bases and 5 bases, there was a span of 16 bases. Germline CDR1 and CDR2: SGDLS and YYNGEE. The CDR3 has 14 amino acids. CDR3 DNA sequence: TGTGCCAGCAGCCCCATGGTGGGAGAACACGAGCAGTACTTC. Its protein product is CASSPMVGEHEQYF.